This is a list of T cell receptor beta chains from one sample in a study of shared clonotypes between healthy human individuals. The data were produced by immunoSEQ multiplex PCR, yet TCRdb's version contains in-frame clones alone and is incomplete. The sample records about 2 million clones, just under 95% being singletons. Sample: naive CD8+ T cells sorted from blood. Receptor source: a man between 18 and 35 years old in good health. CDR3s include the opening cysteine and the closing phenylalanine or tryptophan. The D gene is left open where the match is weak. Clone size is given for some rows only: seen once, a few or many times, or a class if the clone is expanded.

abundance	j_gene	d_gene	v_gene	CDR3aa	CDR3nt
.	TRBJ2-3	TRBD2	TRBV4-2	CASSQVGLAAGDTQYF	TGTGCCAGCAGCCAAGTTGGACTAGCGGCGGGGGATACGCAGTATTTT
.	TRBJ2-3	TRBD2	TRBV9	CASSVDGGKSDTQYF	TGTGCCAGCAGCGTAGACGGGGGGAAATCAGATACGCAGTATTTT
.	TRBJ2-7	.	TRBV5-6	CASSLDGSYEQYF	TGTGCCAGCAGCTTAGATGGGTCTTACGAGCAGTACTTC
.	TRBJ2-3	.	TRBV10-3	CAIRRVGATDTQYF	TGTGCCATCAGAAGGGTAGGGGCCACAGATACGCAGTATTTT
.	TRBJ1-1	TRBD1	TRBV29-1	CSVYRQGYEPEAFF	TGCAGCGTTTACAGACAGGGATATGAGCCTGAAGCTTTCTTT
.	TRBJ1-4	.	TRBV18	CASSPGGSNEKLFF	TGTGCCAGCTCACCAGGGGGGTCGAATGAAAAACTGTTTTTT
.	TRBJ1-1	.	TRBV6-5	CASTHGGGTEAFF	TGTGCCAGCACCCACGGGGGGGGGACTGAAGCTTTCTTT
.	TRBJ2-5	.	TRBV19	CASSTHSVQETQYF	TGTGCCAGTAGTACCCACTCGGTCCAAGAGACCCAGTACTTC
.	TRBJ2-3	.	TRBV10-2	CASTERSTDTQYF	TGCGCCAGCACAGAGCGAAGCACAGATACGCAGTATTTT
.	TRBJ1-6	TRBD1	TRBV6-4	CASSHTGASYNSPLHF	TGTGCCAGCAGTCACACAGGGGCCTCCTATAATTCACCCCTCCACTTT
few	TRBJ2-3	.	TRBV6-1	CASSEMSGGGIRTDTQYF	TGTGCCAGCAGTGAAATGAGTGGTGGCGGGATTAGGACAGATACGCAGTATTTT
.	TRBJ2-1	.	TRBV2	CARNAQGGLYDEQFF	TGTGCCAGAAACGCCCAGGGGGGGCTCTACGATGAGCAGTTCTTC
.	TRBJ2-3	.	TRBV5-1	CASSLAPMGARDTQYF	TGCGCCAGCAGCTTGGCTCCAATGGGGGCGCGGGATACGCAGTATTTT
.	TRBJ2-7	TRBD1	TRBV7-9	CASSSPGTEAWEQYF	TGTGCCAGCAGCTCCCCCGGGACAGAGGCGTGGGAGCAGTACTTC
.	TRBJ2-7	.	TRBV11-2	CASSLVRGAYEQYF	TGTGCCAGCAGCTTAGTAAGGGGGGCCTACGAGCAGTACTTC
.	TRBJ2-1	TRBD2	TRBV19	CASSPSSGPSYNEQFF	TGTGCCAGTAGTCCTTCTAGCGGGCCCTCCTACAATGAGCAGTTCTTC
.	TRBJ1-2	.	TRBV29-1	CGNRDNYGYTF	TGCGGAAACAGGGACAACTATGGCTACACCTTC
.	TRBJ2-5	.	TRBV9	CASTPAGLRFQETQYF	TGTGCCAGCACCCCGGCGGGTCTTAGGTTCCAAGAGACCCAGTACTTC
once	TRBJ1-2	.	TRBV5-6	CASSGNEISGNRDGYTF	TGTGCCAGCAGCGGAAACGAAATATCCGGGAACAGGGATGGCTACACCTTC
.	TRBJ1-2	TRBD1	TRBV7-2	CASSPDRGLINHGYTF	TGTGCCAGCAGCCCAGACAGGGGGCTCATCAATCATGGCTACACCTTC
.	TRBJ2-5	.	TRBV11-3	CASSLIGQQETQYF	TGTGCCAGCAGCTTGATTGGGCAGCAAGAGACCCAGTACTTC
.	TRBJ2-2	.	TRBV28	CASSPWTGTGELFF	TGTGCCAGCAGTCCCTGGACGGGCACCGGGGAGCTGTTTTTT
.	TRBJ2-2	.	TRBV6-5	CASSYGVSTGELFF	TGTGCCAGCAGTTACGGGGTTAGCACCGGGGAGCTGTTTTTT
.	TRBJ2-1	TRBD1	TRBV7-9	CASSFDRVGQAYNEQFF	TGTGCCAGCAGCTTCGACCGAGTGGGACAGGCCTACAATGAGCAGTTCTTC
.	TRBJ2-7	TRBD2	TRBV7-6	CASSPGLVYEQYF	TGTGCCAGCAGCCCGGGACTAGTGTACGAGCAGTACTTC
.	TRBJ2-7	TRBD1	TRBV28	CASSTGDYEQYF	TGTGCCAGCAGCACAGGGGACTACGAGCAGTACTTC
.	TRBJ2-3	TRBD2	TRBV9	CASTPAGGSDTQYF	TGTGCCAGCACCCCCGCGGGAGGGTCAGATACGCAGTATTTT
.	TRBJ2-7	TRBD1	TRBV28	CASRYGQGAGSSYEQYF	TGTGCCAGCAGATACGGACAGGGGGCAGGATCGTCCTACGAGCAGTACTTC
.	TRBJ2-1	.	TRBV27	CASSWAFRGANEQFF	TGTGCCAGCAGTTGGGCTTTCCGAGGGGCCAATGAGCAGTTCTTC
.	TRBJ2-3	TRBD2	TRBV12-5	CASGLVLAADIISTDTQYF	TGTGCTAGTGGTTTGGTACTAGCGGCCGACATAATTAGCACAGATACGCAGTATTTT
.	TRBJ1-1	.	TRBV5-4	CASGGSDMITEAFF	TGTGCCAGCGGCGGGTCCGACATGATCACTGAAGCTTTCTTT
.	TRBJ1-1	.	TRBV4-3	CASSQDRARGTEAFF	TGCGCCAGCAGCCAAGATAGGGCCCGGGGGACTGAAGCTTTCTTT
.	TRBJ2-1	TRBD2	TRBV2	CASSEAWAGEYNEQFF	TGTGCCAGCAGTGAAGCTTGGGCGGGGGAATACAATGAGCAGTTCTTC
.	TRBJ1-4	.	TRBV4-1	CASSQTGEKLFF	TGCGCCAGCAGCCAGACAGGCGAAAAACTGTTTTTT
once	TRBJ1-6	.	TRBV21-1	CASSKMVCADIHSYNSPLHF	TGTGCCAGCAGCAAAATGGTTTGCGCGGACATCCACTCCTATAATTCACCCCTCCACTTT
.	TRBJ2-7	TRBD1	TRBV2	CASREQGARDEQYF	TGTGCCAGCAGGGAACAGGGGGCTCGAGACGAGCAGTACTTC
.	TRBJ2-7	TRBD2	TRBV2	CASSTTAGGSYYEQYF	TGTGCCAGCAGCACCACAGCGGGAGGATCCTACTACGAGCAGTACTTC
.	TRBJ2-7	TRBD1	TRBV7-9	CASTGQGAEEQYF	TGTGCCAGCACGGGACAGGGGGCGGAGGAGCAGTACTTC
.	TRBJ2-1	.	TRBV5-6	CASSLGLGNEQFF	TGTGCCAGCAGCTTGGGGTTGGGAAATGAGCAGTTCTTC
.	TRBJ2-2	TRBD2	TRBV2	CASSELYSGMEDGELFF	TGTGCCAGCAGTGAACTGTATAGCGGGATGGAGGACGGGGAGCTGTTTTTT
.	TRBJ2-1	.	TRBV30	CAWSIAGNEQFF	TGTGCCTGGAGTATAGCAGGTAATGAGCAGTTCTTC
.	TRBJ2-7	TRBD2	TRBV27	CATHELAGAEQYF	TGTGCCACCCATGAACTAGCGGGAGCTGAGCAGTACTTC